This is a list of T cell receptor beta chains from one sample in a study of lymphopenia after photon versus proton radiotherapy. Some clones are missing from TCRdb's copy, which holds only in-frame ones; the method was immunoSEQ multiplex PCR. The sample holds about 14,000 clones, 82% seen once. Here the sequenced sample was peripheral blood, taken from a patient treated with photon-based radiotherapy. These receptors were taken from a man aged 50-60 years with gastric cancer. Each CDR3 is given without its conserved first and last residue.

cdr3_aa,v_call
ASSLVWRGGQETQY,TRBV5-6
ASSEAIDTYNEQF,TRBV6-1
ATSRGQGDYGYT,TRBV15
ASSDPRAGGSYEQY,TRBV6-1
ASSGAGDNTDTQY,TRBV2
ASSQPIESTEAF,TRBV4-1
ASSLSSGRVGQPQH,TRBV27
ASSYSNSEVGDTQY,TRBV6-6
ASSPPGLASYGELF,TRBV18
ASSLVGDGRLAGAEETQY,TRBV12-5
ASSFTRITEAF,TRBV11-3
AIMGSGNTIY,TRBV2
ASSPSGGGKNIQY,TRBV7-3
ASIGRGPYTDTQY,TRBV6-1
TWAPTGARPNQPQH,TRBV30
ASSLGPTGFGNTIY,TRBV5-1
ASSVGGTEAF,TRBV10-2
ASSYRTGGGNTIY,TRBV6-5
ASSLASGATQY,TRBV11-3
ATSPDSGNTIY,TRBV15
ASSQKGAVSKYNEQF,TRBV4-1
ASSLGAGTGTGELF,TRBV5-1
ASSISGSNTEAF,TRBV19
ASRVTGYEQY,TRBV6-1
ASSRRLVSTGELF,TRBV5-6
ASSLTGDPNTEAF,TRBV7-3
ASKEWGGYT,TRBV11-2
ASSLGLAGPQGTQY,TRBV7-2
ASSPSLGDYT,TRBV6-1
ASSLPGAGEQF,TRBV11-2
ASSWGRGNEQY,TRBV7-3
ASKIETSGGGDTQY,TRBV2
AWSVLAGGTDTQY,TRBV30
AWSVRGSNEKLF,TRBV30
ASSQEQGGYGYT,TRBV14
ASTFPGTGNTIY,TRBV6-6
AWSTGTTGNTIY,TRBV30
ASSPSQGVGTQY,TRBV7-3
ASSQDRAAIGYT,TRBV4-1
ASSMTLAAAQY,TRBV7-3
ASSMATSGGAYFGANVLT,TRBV19
AWSEDSNQPQH,TRBV30
ASSLTGANTGELF,TRBV6-5
ASSEGVSGANVLT,TRBV6-1
ASSLGGAGQETQY,TRBV4-2
ASQISGANVLT,TRBV6-1
ASSPADFETQY,TRBV18
AISAYNQETQY,TRBV10-3